The sequence of this TCR beta chain was determined in a study of control samples from healthy donors and cancer patients. This CDR3 has 15 amino acids. Losses at the gene ends were 0 bases for V and 5 bases for J; bases not matched to a gene: 3. Germline CDR1 SGHTA, CDR2 FQGNSA. Repertoires were generated with immunoSEQ multiplex PCR, while TCRdb's copy carries only in-frame clones and drops some. The table lists 96,000 or so clones, over 85% of them singletons. This rearrangement joins TRBV7-2 to TRBJ2-2; 7 bases are shared with TRBD1. Material: blood. The sequence was obtained from a man aged 18 to 29 in good health. CDR3: CASSLAVRGTGELFF. The DNA for the CDR3 is TGTGCCAGCAGCTTAGCGGTCAGGGGGACCGGGGAGCTGTTTTTT.